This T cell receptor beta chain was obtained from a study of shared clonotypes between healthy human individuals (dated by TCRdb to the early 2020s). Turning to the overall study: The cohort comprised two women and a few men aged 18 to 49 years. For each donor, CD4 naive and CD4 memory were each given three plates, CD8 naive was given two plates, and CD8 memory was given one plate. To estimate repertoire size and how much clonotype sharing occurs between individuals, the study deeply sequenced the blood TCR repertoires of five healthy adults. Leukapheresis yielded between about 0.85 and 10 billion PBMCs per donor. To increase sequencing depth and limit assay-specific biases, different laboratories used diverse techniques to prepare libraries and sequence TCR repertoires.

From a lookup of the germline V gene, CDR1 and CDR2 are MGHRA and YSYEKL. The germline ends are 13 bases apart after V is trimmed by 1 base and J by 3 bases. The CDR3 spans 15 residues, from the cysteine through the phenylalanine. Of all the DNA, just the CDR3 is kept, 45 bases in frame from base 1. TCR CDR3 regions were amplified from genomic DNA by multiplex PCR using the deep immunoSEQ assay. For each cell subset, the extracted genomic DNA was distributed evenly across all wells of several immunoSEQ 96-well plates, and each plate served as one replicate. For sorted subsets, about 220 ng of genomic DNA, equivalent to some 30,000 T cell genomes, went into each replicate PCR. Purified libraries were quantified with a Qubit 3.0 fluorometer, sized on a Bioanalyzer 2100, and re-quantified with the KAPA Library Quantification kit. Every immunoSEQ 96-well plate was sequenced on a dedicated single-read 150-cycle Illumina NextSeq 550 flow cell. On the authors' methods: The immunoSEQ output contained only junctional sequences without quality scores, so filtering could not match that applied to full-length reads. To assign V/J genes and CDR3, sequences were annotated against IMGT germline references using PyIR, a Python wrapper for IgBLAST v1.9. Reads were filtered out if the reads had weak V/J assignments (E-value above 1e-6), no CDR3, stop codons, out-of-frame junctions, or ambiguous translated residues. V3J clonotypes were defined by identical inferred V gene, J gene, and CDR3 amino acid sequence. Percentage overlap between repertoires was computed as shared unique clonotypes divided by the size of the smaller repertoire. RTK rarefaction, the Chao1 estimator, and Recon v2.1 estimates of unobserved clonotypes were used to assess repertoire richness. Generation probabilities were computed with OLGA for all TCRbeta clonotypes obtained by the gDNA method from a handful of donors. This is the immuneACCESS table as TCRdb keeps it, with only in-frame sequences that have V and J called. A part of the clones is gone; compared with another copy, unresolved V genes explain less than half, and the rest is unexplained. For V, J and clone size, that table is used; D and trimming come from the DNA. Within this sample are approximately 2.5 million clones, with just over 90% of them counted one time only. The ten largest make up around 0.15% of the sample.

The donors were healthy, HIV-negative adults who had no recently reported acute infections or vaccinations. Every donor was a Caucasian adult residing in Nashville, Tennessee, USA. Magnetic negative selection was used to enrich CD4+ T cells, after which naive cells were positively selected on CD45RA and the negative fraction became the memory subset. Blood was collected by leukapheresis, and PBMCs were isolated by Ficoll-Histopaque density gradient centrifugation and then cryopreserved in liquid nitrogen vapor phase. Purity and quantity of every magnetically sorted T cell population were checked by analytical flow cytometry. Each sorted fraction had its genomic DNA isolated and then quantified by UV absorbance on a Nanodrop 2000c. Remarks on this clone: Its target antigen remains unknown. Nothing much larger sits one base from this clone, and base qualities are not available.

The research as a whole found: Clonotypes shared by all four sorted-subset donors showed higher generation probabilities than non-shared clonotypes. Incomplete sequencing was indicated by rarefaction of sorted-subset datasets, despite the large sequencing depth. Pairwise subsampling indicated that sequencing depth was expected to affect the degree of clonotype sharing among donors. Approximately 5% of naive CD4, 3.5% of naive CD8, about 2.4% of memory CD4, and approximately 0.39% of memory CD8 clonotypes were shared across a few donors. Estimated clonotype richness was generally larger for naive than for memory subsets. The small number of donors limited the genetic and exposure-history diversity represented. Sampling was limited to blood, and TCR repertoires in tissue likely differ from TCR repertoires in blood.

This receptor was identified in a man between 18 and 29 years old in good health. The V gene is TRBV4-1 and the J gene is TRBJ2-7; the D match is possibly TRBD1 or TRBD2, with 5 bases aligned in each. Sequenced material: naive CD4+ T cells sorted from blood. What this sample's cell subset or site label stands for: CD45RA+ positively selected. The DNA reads TGCGCCAGCAGCCAAGGGGTGGGGGTAGTCTACGAGCAGTACTTC. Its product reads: CASSQGVGVVYEQYF.